One and the same sample provided the 23 T cell receptor beta chains below, sequenced in a study of response to subunit inactivated influenza vaccine. MiXCR, run by TCRdb on the RT-PCR reads, gives a single entry per CDR3 protein. The sample has 600,000 to 700,000 distinct CDR3 sequences; around 15% are singletons. The material was PBMCs from blood, obtained less than 15 days before vaccination. These TCRs come from a man aged 45 to 65 who received an inactivated influenza vaccine.

The rearrangement joins TRBV29-1 to TRBJ2-7, with 7 bases aligning to TRBD2. Trimming cost V 6 bases and J 3 bases; bases outside gene matches: 11. CDR3 length: 14 residues. CDR1 and CDR2 from the germline V gene are SQVTM and ANQGSEA. This CDR3 reads CSVALEAGIYEQYF. CDR3 bases: TGCAGCGTAGCCCTCGAAGCGGGAATCTACGAGCAGTACTTC.

This clonotype was counted between two and nine times. The gene calls are TRBV5-6 and TRBJ2-1, with 8 positions matching TRBD2. This CDR3 contains 16 residues. From germline, CDR1 is SGHDT and CDR2 YYEEEE. After removal of 4 bases from V and 2 bases from J, the junction contained 8 bases not matched to a gene. The CDR3 here is CASSDPSGGAYNEQFF. DNA of the CDR3: TGTGCCAGCAGCGACCCCTCCGGGGGGGCCTACAATGAGCAGTTCTTC.

At least ten counts were recorded for this clonotype. The chain combines TRBV4-2 with TRBJ2-5, with D perhaps TRBD2 (6 bases). The CDR3 is 16 amino acids. CDR1 and CDR2 (germline): LGHNA, YNFKEQ. The ends were cut back, 0 bases at V and 2 bases at J, with 13 bases in the middle. The CDR3 nucleotides read TGTGCCAGCAGCCAAGAAGAGGGGACTCTTCAAGAGACCCAGTACTTC. Protein product: CASSQEEGTLQETQYF.

The chain has TRBV18 and TRBJ2-2, with TRBD1 matching 7 bases. CDR1 KGHSH and CDR2 LQKENI come from the germline V gene. Trimming removed 1 base from V and 3 bases from J; junction bases left unmatched: 2. The CDR3 is made up of 15 amino acids. The chain's CDR3 is CASSPQTGDTGELFF. For the CDR3, the DNA is TGTGCCAGCTCACCACAAACAGGGGACACCGGGGAGCTGTTTTTT.

The chain couples TRBV7-9 to TRBJ2-2; D possibly corresponds to TRBD2 (6 bases). V lost 1 base, J lost 6 bases, and 9 bases lay in between. The CDR3 consists of 14 residues. CDR1 SEHNR and CDR2 FQNEAQ come from the germline V gene (reference sequence). The CDR3: CASSLGTTSGELFF. The DNA for the CDR3 is TGTGCCAGCAGCTTAGGGACTACTTCCGGGGAGCTGTTTTTT.

This chain joins TRBV4-2 and TRBJ1-1; D unclear. Germline CDR1 and CDR2: LGHNA and YNFKEQ. This CDR3 has 14 amino acids. The germline V and J ends were trimmed by 0 bases and 8 bases, with 13 bases remaining between them. CDR3 sequence reads: CASSQETLRPEAFF. The CDR3 bases are TGTGCCAGCAGCCAAGAAACGCTCCGGCCCGAAGCTTTCTTT.

This clonotype showed up just a few times. V and J are TRBV6-2 or TRBV6-3 and TRBJ2-1, with 10 positions matching TRBD1. Germline lookup yields CDR1 MNHEY and CDR2 SVGEGT. The CDR3 runs 16 residues. J was trimmed by 2 bases and V by 8 bases; bases with no gene match: 9. DNA for the CDR3: TGTGCCAGCGGATACGGGGACAGGGGCACCTACAATGAGCAGTTCTTC. Translation: CASGYGDRGTYNEQFF.

This clonotype was observed a handful of times. The V call is TRBV6-1, the J call TRBJ2-1; 8 bases map to TRBD2. Trimming removed 6 bases from V and 4 bases from J; junction bases left unmatched: 8. The CDR3 consists of 15 residues. Germline V CDR1 and CDR2: MNHNS, SASEGT. The CDR3 here is CASRESGSQYNEQFF. In DNA form, the CDR3 reads TGTGCCAGCAGGGAGAGCGGGAGTCAGTACAATGAGCAGTTCTTC.

This clonotype was counted a few times. The rearrangement links TRBV21-1 to TRBJ2-5; the D call in the table, TRBD1, was not verified against the DNA. TRBV21-1 constitutes a pseudogene. The CDR3 covers 14 residues. This CDR3 reads CASSTRDSKETQYF. The CDR3 DNA reads as TGTGCCAGCAGCACCCGGGACAGTAAAGAGACCCAGTACTTC.

V gene TRBV20-1 combines with J gene TRBJ2-3; 13 positions match TRBD2. The V and J ends lost 5 bases and 2 bases, in that order; junction bases with no gene match: 19. This CDR3 is 20 amino acids long. The germline V gene has CDR1 DFQATT and CDR2 SNEGSKA (reference sequence). Here the CDR3 reads CSAPSPPTSGRVPLTDTQYF. CDR3 DNA sequence: TGCAGTGCTCCTTCCCCCCCAACTAGCGGGAGGGTACCCCTCACAGATACGCAGTATTTT.

The chain carries TRBV29-1 and TRBJ1-4; the D is unclear. Germline V gene sequence: CDR1 SQVTM, CDR2 ANQGSEA. Trimming removed 7 bases from V and 0 bases from J, with 15 bases in between. The CDR3 is 15 amino acids. In DNA, the CDR3 is TGCAGCGCACTATCTGATCTATCAACTAATGAAAAACTGTTTTTT. This sequence encodes CSALSDLSTNEKLFF. The whole variable domain, remainder taken from reference TRBV29-1 and TRBJ1-4, is SAVISQKPSRDICQRGTSLTIQCQVDSQVTMMFWYRQQPGQSLTLIATANQGSEATYESGFVIDKFPISRPNLTFSTLTVSNMSPEDSSIYLCSALSDLSTNEKLFFGSGTQLSVL.

There are a few counts of this clonotype. V is TRBV11-2 and J is TRBJ2-7; 7 nucleotides line up with TRBD2. Trimming took 5 bases from V and 3 from J; bases not matched to a gene: 7. Germline loops: CDR1 SGHAT, CDR2 FQNNGV. CDR3 length: 14 residues. This chain's CDR3 is CASSAGTTYYEQYF. CDR3 sequence (DNA): TGTGCCAGCAGCGCCGGGACTACCTACTACGAGCAGTACTTC.

This clonotype was counted many times. The chain carries TRBV5-1 and TRBJ2-7, with a weak D call TRBD2 (6 bases). The CDR3 length is 14 residues. Germline V lookup: CDR1 SGHRS, CDR2 YFSETQ. The V and J ends lost 2 bases and 0 bases respectively, with 9 bases between them. The CDR3: CASSFLAVSYEQYF. The CDR3, as DNA: TGCGCCAGCAGCTTTTTAGCGGTCTCCTACGAGCAGTACTTC.

V gene TRBV10-3 combines with J gene TRBJ1-5; D is perhaps TRBD1 (5 bases). CDR1 ENHRY and CDR2 SYGVKD come from the germline V gene. This CDR3 region has 13 residues. Trimming left V 4 bases short and J 6 bases short, with 10 bases between. CDR3 DNA sequence: TGTGCCATCAGTGTTGGGGGGGGTCAGCCCCAGCATTTT. This sequence encodes CAISVGGGQPQHF.

This clonotype was observed a few times. The chain joins TRBV7-2 to TRBJ2-3; D uncertain. The germline V and J ends were trimmed by 8 bases and 3 bases, with 12 bases remaining between them. The germline V gene encodes CDR1 SGHTA and CDR2 FQGNSA. The CDR3 consists of 13 residues. The chain's CDR3 is CASAAEPTDTQYF. For the CDR3, the DNA is TGTGCCAGCGCGGCGGAGCCAACAGATACGCAGTATTTT. Variable domain in full (rest from reference TRBV7-2 and TRBJ2-3): GAGVSQSPSNKVTEKGKDVELRCDPISGHTALYWYRQSLGQGLEFLIYFQGNSAPDKSGLPSDRFSAERTGGSVSTLTIQRTQQEDSAVYLCASAAEPTDTQYFGPGTRLTVL.

This clonotype was counted between two and nine times. The chain recombines TRBV7-2 with TRBJ1-1, with TRBD1 identical over 9 bases. Germline CDR1 SGHTA, CDR2 FQGNSA. This CDR3 spans 15 amino acids. Trimming removed 5 bases from V and 5 bases from J; junction bases left unmatched: 9. The CDR3 sequence is CASSASGTGRTEAFF. As DNA, the CDR3 is TGTGCCAGCAGCGCGTCCGGGACAGGGCGAACTGAAGCTTTCTTT.

This clonotype was seen at least ten times. The chain carries TRBV7-2 and TRBJ2-1; TRBD2 matches 11 bases. Germline values: CDR1 SGHTA, CDR2 FQGNSA. CDR3 length equals 15 residues. V was clipped by 5 bases and J by 8 bases; unmatched bases: 8. Here the CDR3 reads CASSLGLAGADEQFF. CDR3 in DNA: TGTGCCAGCAGCCTAGGACTAGCGGGTGCGGATGAGCAGTTCTTC.

This chain joins TRBV6-2 or TRBV6-3 and TRBJ2-1; D gene uncertain. The CDR3 is 14 amino acids. Germline V gives CDR1 MNHEY, CDR2 SVGEGT. Trimming cost V 6 bases and J 9 bases, with 18 bases left between them. CDR3 coding DNA: TGTGCCAGCAGAAGCCCCGAGGTATGGGGTGAGCAGTTCTTC. Its translation is CASRSPEVWGEQFF.

This clonotype has a count of ten or more. This sequence joins TRBV20-1 and TRBJ2-7; 8 positions agree with TRBD2. The DNA end lines up better with TRBJ2-5; the J call may be wrong. The length of the CDR3 is 14 residues. Germline loops: CDR1 DFQATT, CDR2 SNEGSKA (reference sequence). This CDR3 reads CSARPRTSGSTQYF. The CDR3 region has the DNA TGCAGTGCTAGGCCCCGAACTAGCGGCTCGACCCAGTACTTC.

This sequence joins TRBV21-1 and TRBJ2-5; the table gives TRBD1 as D, unverified against the DNA. TRBV21-1 is a pseudogene. The CDR3 is 17 amino acids. The CDR3 DNA reads TGTGCCAGCACTCACGACAGGGACCCTCTCCAAGAAGAGACCCAGTACTTC. It specifies CASTHDRDPLQEETQYF.

This clonotype was recorded a few times. The V call is TRBV7-2, the J call TRBJ1-1; D is unclear. CDR3 size: 12 residues. V was trimmed by 5 bases and J by 8 bases, leaving 12 bases between them. The germline V gene encodes CDR1 SGHTA and CDR2 FQGNSA. The CDR3 loop reads CASSRYPGEAFF. The CDR3, as DNA: TGTGCCAGCAGCCGATACCCCGGGGAAGCTTTCTTT.

This clonotype was recorded a few times. The chain carries TRBV6-1 and TRBJ1-5; D uncertain. From germline, CDR1 is MNHNS and CDR2 SASEGT. Trimming took off 1 base at V and 4 bases at J, with 11 bases between the two ends. The CDR3 is 15 residues long. The CDR3 DNA follows: TGTGCCAGCAGTGAAGTAATCGGGGAGAATCAGCCCCAGCATTTT. Its protein product is CASSEVIGENQPQHF.

V usage is TRBV7-2 and J usage is TRBJ2-2; no reliable D call. This CDR3 spans 16 amino acids. Trimming cost V 1 base and J 4 bases, with 13 bases left between them. Germline V gene lookup returns CDR1 SGHTA and CDR2 FQGNSA. This CDR3 reads CASSLGLRSLTGELFF. The CDR3 region has the DNA TGTGCCAGCAGCTTAGGTCTCAGATCTCTCACCGGGGAGCTGTTTTTT.